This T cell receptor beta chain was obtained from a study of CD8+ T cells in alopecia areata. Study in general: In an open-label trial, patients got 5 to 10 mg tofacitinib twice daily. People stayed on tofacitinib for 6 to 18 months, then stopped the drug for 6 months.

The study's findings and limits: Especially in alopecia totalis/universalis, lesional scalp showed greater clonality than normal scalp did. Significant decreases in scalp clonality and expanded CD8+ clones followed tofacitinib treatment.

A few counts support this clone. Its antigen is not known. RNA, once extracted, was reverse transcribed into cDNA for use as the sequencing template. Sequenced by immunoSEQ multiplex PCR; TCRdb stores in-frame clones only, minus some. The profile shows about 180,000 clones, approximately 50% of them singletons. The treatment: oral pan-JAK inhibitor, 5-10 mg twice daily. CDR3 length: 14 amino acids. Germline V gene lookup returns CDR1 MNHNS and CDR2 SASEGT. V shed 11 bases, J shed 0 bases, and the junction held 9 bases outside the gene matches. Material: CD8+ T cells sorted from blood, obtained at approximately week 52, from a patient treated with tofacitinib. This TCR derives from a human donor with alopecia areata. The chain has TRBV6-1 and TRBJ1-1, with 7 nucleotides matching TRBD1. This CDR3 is CASKAGTVNTEAFF. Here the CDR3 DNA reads TGTGCCTCAAAAGCCGGGACAGTGAACACTGAAGCTTTCTTT.